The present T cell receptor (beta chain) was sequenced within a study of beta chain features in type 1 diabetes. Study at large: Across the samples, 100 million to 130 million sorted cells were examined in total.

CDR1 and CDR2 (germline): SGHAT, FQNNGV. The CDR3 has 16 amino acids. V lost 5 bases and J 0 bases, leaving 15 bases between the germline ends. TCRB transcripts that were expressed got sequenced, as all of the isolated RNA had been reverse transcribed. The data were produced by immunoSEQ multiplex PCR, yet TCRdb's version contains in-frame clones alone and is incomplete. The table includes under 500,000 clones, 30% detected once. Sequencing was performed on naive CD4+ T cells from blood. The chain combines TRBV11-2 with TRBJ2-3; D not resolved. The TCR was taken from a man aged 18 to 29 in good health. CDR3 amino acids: CASSPLSGTSTDTQYF. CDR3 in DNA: TGTGCCAGCAGCCCCTTATCGGGTACTAGCACAGATACGCAGTATTTT. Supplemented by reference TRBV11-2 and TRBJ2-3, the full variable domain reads EAGVAQSPRYKIIEKRQSVAFWCNPISGHATLYWYQQILGQGPKLLIQFQNNGVVDDSQLPKDRFSAERLKGVDSTLKIQPAKLEDSAVYLCASSPLSGTSTDTQYFGPGTRLTVL.